These 30 T cell receptor beta chains originate from one sample sequenced in a study of blood T cell repertoires in COVID-19. Sequenced by immunoSEQ multiplex PCR; TCRdb stores in-frame clones only, minus some. The data show about 210,000 clones, with around 82% seen just once and about 7% held by the top ten. Sequencing used peripheral blood. These receptors were taken from a woman between 65 and 79 years old with acute or convalescent COVID-19.

The V gene is TRBV5-1, the J gene TRBJ1-1; D not certain. Between the trimmed V and J ends, which lost 3 bases and 0 bases, there was a span of 12 bases. Germline V gives CDR1 SGHRS, CDR2 YFSETQ. The CDR3 is 15 amino acids. The CDR3 coding sequence is TGCGCCAGCAGCTCGACATCTACAATGAACACTGAAGCTTTCTTT. It specifies CASSSTSTMNTEAFF.

This chain uses TRBV4-1 with TRBJ1-2; TRBD1 aligns across 8 bases. The CDR3 spans 13 residues. J was trimmed by 3 bases and V by 3 bases; bases with no gene match: 0. In germline, CDR1 is MGHRA, CDR2 YSYEKL. In DNA form, the CDR3 reads TGCGCCAGCAGCCAGACAGGGGACTATGGCTACACCTTC. Residues: CASSQTGDYGYTF.

This clone was seen only a few times. At one of its ends the junction is not consistent with the germline gene, which may arise from a read error. V and J are TRBV6-5 and TRBJ1-1, with 7 bases matching TRBD1. The CDR3 is made up of 15 amino acids. CDR1 is MNHEY and CDR2 is SVGAGI in the germline V gene. CDR3 sequence: CASRATTGPRTEAFF. DNA for the CDR3: TGTGCCAGCAGGGCTACGACAGGGCCCAGGACTGAGGCTTTCTTT.

The chain couples TRBV30 to TRBJ2-1; D possibly corresponds to TRBD2 (7 bases). CDR1 and CDR2 from the germline V gene are GTSNPN and SVGIG (reference sequence). This CDR3 spans 12 amino acids. Here the CDR3 DNA reads TGTGCTTGGGGGGGCAATGTCAATGAGCAGTTCTTC. Protein product: CAWGGNVNEQFF.

V usage is TRBV7-2 and J usage is TRBJ2-7, with 12 bases identical to TRBD2. Germline CDR1 SGHTA, CDR2 FQGNSA. The CDR3 extends over 14 amino acids. V shed 5 bases, J shed 3 bases, and the junction held 2 bases outside the gene matches. In DNA, the CDR3 is TGTGCCAGCAGCACTAGCGGGGGGTACTACGAGCAGTACTTC. As protein: CASSTSGGYYEQYF.

V and J are TRBV7-2 and TRBJ1-2; TRBD1 might be the D (6 bases). There are 14 residues in the CDR3. V gave up 4 bases and J gave up 2 bases, with 11 bases separating them. Germline V gene lookup returns CDR1 SGHTA and CDR2 FQGNSA. CDR3 region: CASSSTRGNYGYTF. As DNA, the CDR3 is TGTGCCAGCAGCTCCACAAGGGGGAACTATGGCTACACCTTC.

This chain connects TRBV28 to TRBJ2-7; 9 bases are shared with TRBD1. This CDR3 region has 14 residues. CDR1 is MDHEN and CDR2 is SYDVKM in the germline V gene. V was pared by 7 bases and J by 4 bases, with 8 bases of the junction left unmatched. CDR3 in amino acids: CASMPQGALYEQYV. The CDR3 DNA is TGTGCCAGCATGCCACAGGGGGCCCTATACGAGCAGTACGTC.

The chain combines TRBV3-1 (or the pseudogene TRBV3-2) with TRBJ1-1; D is uncertain. Germline CDR1 is LGHDT and CDR2 is YNNKEL (reference sequence). The CDR3 sequence is 15 residues long. Trimming removed 2 bases at V and 1 base at J, with 11 bases between. The chain's CDR3 is CASSQSLRPNTEAFF. DNA of the CDR3: TGTGCCAGCAGCCAATCCCTGAGGCCGAACACTGAAGCTTTCTTT.

The chain has TRBV7-9 and TRBJ2-6, with D perhaps being TRBD1 or TRBD2 (6 bases each). Trimming removed 7 bases from V and 1 base from J, with 11 bases in between. This CDR3 is 15 amino acids long. Germline CDR1 and CDR2: SEHNR and FQNEAQ (reference sequence). The CDR3 here is CASTKGGSGANVLTF. DNA of the CDR3: TGTGCCAGCACCAAGGGGGGATCTGGGGCCAACGTCCTGACTTTC. Full variable domain (outside the CDR3, taken from reference TRBV7-9 and TRBJ2-6): DTGVSQNPRHKITKRGQNVTFRCDPISEHNRLYWYRQTLGQGPEFLTYFQNEAQLEKSRLLSDRFSAERPKGSFSTLEIQRTEQGDSAMYLCASTKGGSGANVLTFGAGSRLTVL.

The V and J genes are TRBV5-6 and TRBJ2-7; D is uncertain. Germline V gives CDR1 SGHDT, CDR2 YYEEEE. This CDR3 comprises 13 residues. Between the trimmed V and J ends, which lost 1 base and 1 base, there was a span of 6 bases. The CDR3: CASSLYMSYEQYF. The CDR3 DNA reads TGTGCCAGCAGCTTGTACATGTCCTACGAGCAGTACTTC.

The chain combines TRBV5-1 with TRBJ2-2; D is possibly TRBD1 (6 bases). The V and J ends lost 2 bases and 0 bases respectively, with 8 bases between them. The CDR3 runs 15 residues. Germline V CDR1 and CDR2: SGHRS, YFSETQ. The DNA of the CDR3 is TGCGCCAGCAGCTTACAGGGTCCGAACACCGGGGAGCTGTTTTTT. Its protein product is CASSLQGPNTGELFF.

The chain is built from TRBV11-1 and TRBJ2-2; D perhaps matches TRBD2 (5 bases). Germline lookup yields CDR1 SGHAT and CDR2 FQDESV (reference sequence). V lost 1 base, J lost 0 bases, and 6 bases lay in between. The CDR3 consists of 15 residues. CDR3 loop: CASSLEAANTGELFF. In DNA form, the CDR3 reads TGTGCCAGCAGCTTAGAAGCGGCGAACACCGGGGAGCTGTTTTTT.

This chain uses TRBV6-2 or TRBV6-3 with TRBJ2-7, with D uncertain. Germline V gene lookup returns CDR1 MNHEY and CDR2 SVGEGT. The V end lost 6 bases, the J end lost 0 bases, and 15 bases lay between the germline ends. This CDR3 contains 15 residues. For the CDR3, the DNA is TGTGCCAGCAGCACACAGTCCGCCCGCTCCTACGAGCAGTACTTC. The encoded protein is CASSTQSARSYEQYF.

The V and J genes are TRBV29-1 and TRBJ1-2; D is ambiguous. CDR3 length equals 12 residues. Per the germline V gene, CDR1 is SQVTM and CDR2 is ANQGSEA. V lost 2 bases and J 7 bases, leaving 11 bases between the germline ends. Written as DNA, the CDR3 is TGCAGCGTTGAAAAGTCTTTCAGTGGCTACACCTTC. It is translated as CSVEKSFSGYTF.

The J gene is TRBJ2-3, the V gene TRBV30; 11 bases map to TRBD2. With 4 bases clipped from V and 2 bases from J, the junction kept 8 bases outside the gene matches. Germline CDR1 and CDR2: GTSNPN and SVGIG (reference sequence). The CDR3 contains 16 residues. The CDR3 coding sequence is TGTGCCTGGACTAGCGGGGGGCGACTATTCACAGATACGCAGTATTTT. Protein: CAWTSGGRLFTDTQYF.

This sequence joins TRBV6-2 or TRBV6-3 and TRBJ1-2, with TRBD1 identical over 8 bases. This CDR3 spans 15 amino acids. Germline V lookup: CDR1 MNHEY, CDR2 SVGEGT. The junction had 8 bases not matched to a gene; V was cut back by 1 base and J by 7 bases. The CDR3 loop reads CASSYFGQGGSGYTF. The CDR3 region has the DNA TGTGCCAGCAGTTACTTTGGACAGGGAGGTAGTGGCTACACCTTC.

The J gene is TRBJ2-5, the V gene TRBV7-2, with 10 bases matching TRBD1. The CDR3 runs 15 residues. Germline V CDR1 and CDR2: SGHTA, FQGNSA. After removal of 2 bases from V and 5 bases from J, the junction contained 5 bases not matched to a gene. CDR3 DNA sequence: TGTGCCAGCAGCTTACGCGACAGGGGGCCTGAGACCCAGTACTTC. Amino acid sequence: CASSLRDRGPETQYF.

The chain employs TRBV30 and TRBJ1-1, with D unresolved. V was cut by 3 bases and J by 2 bases, with 10 bases left in between. Germline V lookup: CDR1 GTSNPN, CDR2 SVGIG (reference sequence). This CDR3 spans 13 amino acids. The CDR3 reads CAWRPYSNTEAFF. CDR3 nucleotide sequence: TGTGCCTGGAGGCCCTACAGTAACACTGAAGCTTTCTTT.

The chain recombines TRBV21-1 with TRBJ2-5; TRBD1, the table's D call, was not compared with the DNA. TRBV21-1 is a recognized pseudogene. This CDR3 region has 17 residues. The CDR3 nucleotides are TGTGCCAGCAGCCACCGCCTGCCAACAGGTATCCAAGAGACCCAGTACTTC. Residues: CASSHRLPTGIQETQYF.

The chain recombines TRBV10-3 with TRBJ2-1, with 9 bases that match TRBD2. The V segment lost 10 bases and the J segment 7 bases; nucleotides outside the gene matches: 11. This CDR3 comprises 14 residues. CDR1 ENHRY and CDR2 SYGVKD come from the germline V gene. CDR3: CATHPAGGGNEQFF. The CDR3 region has the DNA TGTGCCACCCACCCAGCGGGGGGTGGGAATGAGCAGTTCTTC.

The chain links TRBV13 to TRBJ1-6, with D perhaps matching TRBD1 (6 bases). CDR1 and CDR2 from the germline V gene are PRHDT and FYEKMQ (reference sequence). This CDR3 is built from 15 residues. Deletions cut 3 bases from V and 6 bases from J, with 12 bases between. The CDR3 spells CASSFGGQPNSPLHF. The CDR3, as DNA: TGTGCCAGCAGCTTCGGCGGACAGCCTAATTCACCCCTCCACTTT.

The J gene is TRBJ1-5, the V gene TRBV12-5; TRBD1 matches 7 bases. V lost 1 base and J lost 7; bases outside the gene matches: 7. This CDR3 has 15 residues. The germline V gene has CDR1 LGHNT and CDR2 FRNRAP. In DNA form, the CDR3 reads TGTGCTAGTGGTTTGGAAAGGGGGCCGGGACAGCCCCAGCATTTT. This translates into CASGLERGPGQPQHF.

As DNA, the CDR3 is TGTGCCAGCAGCCAAGTACCGGACAGCGTAGAGACCCAGTACTTC. Encoded protein: CASSQVPDSVETQYF. The chain couples TRBV3-1 (or the pseudogene TRBV3-2) to TRBJ2-5; D perhaps matches TRBD1 (6 bases). CDR1 is LGHDT and CDR2 is YNNKEL in the germline V gene (reference sequence). V was shortened by 1 base and J by 4 bases, with 13 bases between the two germline ends. The CDR3 totals 15 residues.

The rearrangement uses TRBV27 and TRBJ1-2; TRBD1 is a possible D gene (6 bases). From germline, CDR1 is MNHEY and CDR2 SMNVEV (reference sequence). The V end was cut by 7 bases, the J end by 8 bases, with 11 bases between. The CDR3 consists of 11 residues. The CDR3 DNA follows: TGTGCCAGCAAGGCAGGGGACGGCTACACCTTC. It is translated as CASKAGDGYTF.

The chain combines TRBV21-1 with TRBJ2-5; the DNA was not compared with TRBD1, the D call given in the table. TRBV21-1 is classified as a pseudogene. The CDR3 runs 16 residues. CDR3 sequence: CASSAGQEISEETQYF. In DNA, the CDR3 is TGTGCCAGCAGCGCGGGACAGGAGATTTCTGAAGAGACCCAGTACTTC.

The chain combines TRBV3-1 (or the pseudogene TRBV3-2) with TRBJ2-3, with D possibly being TRBD2 (5 bases). The CDR3 has 12 amino acids. Trimming removed 1 base at V and 11 bases at J, with 10 bases between. From germline, CDR1 is LGHDT and CDR2 YNNKEL (reference sequence). As DNA, the CDR3 is TGTGCCAGCAGCCAAGTCCCAGGAGGGCAGTATTTT. This translates into CASSQVPGGQYF.

The rearrangement links TRBV2 to TRBJ2-3; 7 bases align to TRBD2. Germline CDR1 SNHLY, CDR2 FYNNEI. Unmatched junction bases numbered 5, after V lost 4 bases and J lost 1 base. This CDR3 spans 15 amino acids. The CDR3 bases are TGTGCCAGCAGTGGGACACTAGCGCGCACAGATACGCAGTATTTT. As protein: CASSGTLARTDTQYF.

The CDR3 coding sequence is TGTGCCAGCAGTGAACGACAGGGGGCGCGGGATGAGCAGTTCTTC. Translating gives CASSERQGARDEQFF. The V and J genes are TRBV25-1 and TRBJ2-1; 10 nucleotides line up with TRBD1. V lost 2 bases to trimming and J lost 8 bases; unmatched junction nucleotides: 6. The CDR3 sequence is 15 residues long. From germline, CDR1 is MGHDK and CDR2 SYGVNS.

The chain couples TRBV4-3 to TRBJ2-5; 10 positions agree with TRBD1. CDR3 length equals 19 residues. The germline CDR1 and CDR2 sequences are LGHNA and YSLEER. J was trimmed by 5 bases and V by 0 bases; bases with no gene match: 15. The CDR3 spells CASSQDPAGQGGGRETQYF. Written as DNA, the CDR3 is TGCGCCAGCAGCCAAGATCCAGCAGGACAGGGGGGAGGTAGGGAGACCCAGTACTTC.

This clone has just a few counts. The rearrangement uses TRBV19 and TRBJ1-5; D not resolved. Trimming left V 3 bases short and J 4 bases short, with 4 bases between. Germline assignment: CDR1 LNHDA and CDR2 SQIVND (reference sequence). CDR3 length equals 12 residues. For the CDR3, the DNA is TGTGCCAGTAGTATCCGGAATCAGCCCCAGCATTTT. Translation gives CASSIRNQPQHF. Combining the CDR3 with reference TRBV19 and TRBJ1-5 gives the whole variable domain DGGITQSPKYLFRKEGQNVTLSCEQNLNHDAMYWYRQDPGQGLRLIYYSQIVNDFQKGDIAEGYSVSREKKESFPLTVTSAQKNPTAFYLCASSIRNQPQHFGDGTRLSIL.